This TCR beta chain was identified in a study of OX40 agonist ivuxolimab in advanced cancers. About the research overall: Ivuxolimab, which is an agonistic anti-OX40 (CD134) antibody, was administered to the patients. A history of anti-PD-1, anti-PD-L1 or anti-CTLA-4 therapy was acceptable, and over 30% had some.

Repertoires were generated with immunoSEQ multiplex PCR, while TCRdb's copy carries only in-frame clones and drops some. The sample contains tens of thousands of clones, around 83% of which appear only once. Samples of blood were obtained at baseline, on cycle 4 day 1, and on cycle 7 day 1. The junction had 4 bases not matched to a gene; V was cut back by 4 bases and J by 2 bases. This CDR3 has 15 residues. CDR1 KGHSH and CDR2 LQKENI come from the germline V gene. This TCR was recovered from an adult with an advanced solid tumor such as melanoma, head and neck, liver or kidney cancer. This specimen was CD4+ or CD8+ T cells sorted from blood, taken in a trial of the OX40 agonist ivuxolimab. The chain joins TRBV18 to TRBJ2-2; 7 bases fit TRBD1. This chain's CDR3 is CASSLQGLNTGELFF. As DNA, the CDR3 is TGTGCCAGCTCACTACAGGGGCTTAACACCGGGGAGCTGTTTTTT.